Listed below are T cell receptor beta chains from one sample, sequenced in a study of PD-1 blockade in classical Hodgkin lymphoma. Profiled with immunoSEQ multiplex PCR; TCRdb holds only in-frame clones, not every one. The repertoire holds approximately 44,000 clones, with 60% to 80% as singletons. The sample here was peripheral blood mononuclear cells (PBMCs), taken before the fourth cycle of nivolumab. These receptors were collected from a human donor with classical Hodgkin lymphoma. Each CDR3 is given with its conserved first and last residue. The D gene is left open where the match is weak. Clone size is stated in some rows and not others, as once, few, many or a class when expanded.

v_call: TRBV5-6; d_call: .; j_call: TRBJ2-7; clone_size: .; cdr3_nt: TGTGCCAGCAGCCCTGGTACCTACGAGCAGTACTTC; cdr3_aa: CASSPGTYEQYF
v_call: TRBV27; d_call: .; j_call: TRBJ2-2; clone_size: .; cdr3_nt: TGTGCCAGCAGTTTATACAAAGGGGGCGGGGAGCTGTTTTTT; cdr3_aa: CASSLYKGGGELFF
v_call: TRBV6-1; d_call: .; j_call: TRBJ2-5; clone_size: .; cdr3_nt: TGTGCCAGCAGAGAGTTAGAGACCCAGTACTTC; cdr3_aa: CASRELETQYF
v_call: TRBV29-1; d_call: .; j_call: TRBJ1-2; clone_size: .; cdr3_nt: TGCAGCGCCAATCTCCCCGACAGTTTCTATGGCTACACCTTC; cdr3_aa: CSANLPDSFYGYTF
v_call: TRBV28; d_call: TRBD1; j_call: TRBJ2-5; clone_size: .; cdr3_nt: TGTGCCAGCAGTGTGGACAGGGTGAGGGACCAAGAGACCCAGTACTTC; cdr3_aa: CASSVDRVRDQETQYF
v_call: TRBV5-4; d_call: .; j_call: TRBJ2-7; clone_size: .; cdr3_nt: TGTGCCAGCAGCCTTCAGGTGACCTACGAGCAGTACTTC; cdr3_aa: CASSLQVTYEQYF
v_call: TRBV18; d_call: .; j_call: TRBJ2-7; clone_size: .; cdr3_nt: TGTGCCAGCTCACCAGGGACAACCTCCTACGAGCAGTACTTC; cdr3_aa: CASSPGTTSYEQYF
v_call: TRBV30; d_call: TRBD2; j_call: TRBJ2-3; clone_size: .; cdr3_nt: TGTGCCTGGAGATTAGCGGGGGCGGGGGATACGCAGTATTTT; cdr3_aa: CAWRLAGAGDTQYF
v_call: TRBV27; d_call: .; j_call: TRBJ1-2; clone_size: .; cdr3_nt: TGTGCCAGCAGTTTATCGGGCAGTCCTTACTATGGCTACACCTTC; cdr3_aa: CASSLSGSPYYGYTF
v_call: TRBV30; d_call: .; j_call: TRBJ1-1; clone_size: .; cdr3_nt: TGTGCCTGGAGTGTAGTGTGGCGTGAAGCTTTCTTT; cdr3_aa: CAWSVVWREAFF
v_call: TRBV7-8; d_call: TRBD2; j_call: TRBJ2-1; clone_size: few; cdr3_nt: TGTGCCAGCAGCCATGCGGGGGGGGTCGGCGAGCAGTTCTTC; cdr3_aa: CASSHAGGVGEQFF
v_call: TRBV15; d_call: .; j_call: TRBJ1-5; clone_size: few; cdr3_nt: TGTGCCACCAGCAGTGGGGTAGGGAATCAGCCCCAGCATTTT; cdr3_aa: CATSSGVGNQPQHF
v_call: TRBV2; d_call: TRBD1; j_call: TRBJ1-2; clone_size: .; cdr3_nt: TGTGCCAGCAGCGACAACAGGGGCGAGGGCTACACCTTC; cdr3_aa: CASSDNRGEGYTF
v_call: TRBV2; d_call: .; j_call: TRBJ2-7; clone_size: .; cdr3_nt: TGTGCCAGCAGTTGGGCCGCGACCTACGAGCAGTACTTC; cdr3_aa: CASSWAATYEQYF
v_call: TRBV7-9; d_call: TRBD1; j_call: TRBJ1-1; clone_size: medium-sized; cdr3_nt: TGTGCCAGCAGTGACAGGGGGCTAGATAGGGTGAACACTGAAGCTTTCTTT; cdr3_aa: CASSDRGLDRVNTEAFF
v_call: TRBV7-9; d_call: .; j_call: TRBJ2-2; clone_size: .; cdr3_nt: TGTGCCAGCGCCTTGTCCGGGGAGCTGTTTTTT; cdr3_aa: CASALSGELFF
v_call: TRBV12-5; d_call: .; j_call: TRBJ2-7; clone_size: few; cdr3_nt: TGTGCCCTTTCCGAAGACACCAGCTACGAGCAGTACTTC; cdr3_aa: CALSEDTSYEQYF
v_call: TRBV6-1; d_call: .; j_call: TRBJ2-1; clone_size: .; cdr3_nt: TGTGCCAGCAGCGGTACCCCGAGTGGTTATGATGAGCAGTTCTTC; cdr3_aa: CASSGTPSGYDEQFF
v_call: TRBV27; d_call: .; j_call: TRBJ1-2; clone_size: .; cdr3_nt: TGTGCCAGCAGTTCCGGGCCGGAGTATGGCTACACCTTC; cdr3_aa: CASSSGPEYGYTF
v_call: TRBV7-9; d_call: .; j_call: TRBJ2-7; clone_size: .; cdr3_nt: TGTGCCAGCAGCTCGCTGTCCTACGAGCAGTACTTC; cdr3_aa: CASSSLSYEQYF
v_call: TRBV4-2; d_call: TRBD2; j_call: TRBJ2-3; clone_size: once; cdr3_nt: TGTGCCAGCAGCCAAGCCACTAGCGGGGGCACAGATACGCAGTATTTT; cdr3_aa: CASSQATSGGTDTQYF
v_call: TRBV5-4; d_call: .; j_call: TRBJ2-7; clone_size: .; cdr3_nt: TGTGCCAGCAGCTTTCATCCGTCCTACGAGCAGTACTTC; cdr3_aa: CASSFHPSYEQYF
v_call: TRBV4-3; d_call: TRBD2; j_call: TRBJ2-3; clone_size: .; cdr3_nt: TGCGCCAGCAGCCATGCCGGGACTAGCGGTAACACAGATACGCAGTATTTT; cdr3_aa: CASSHAGTSGNTDTQYF
v_call: TRBV2; d_call: .; j_call: TRBJ1-1; clone_size: .; cdr3_nt: TGTGCCAGCAGTGAATATGCGGTAGAGAACACTGAAGCTTTCTTT; cdr3_aa: CASSEYAVENTEAFF
v_call: TRBV11-3; d_call: TRBD1; j_call: TRBJ2-6; clone_size: .; cdr3_nt: TGTGCCAGCAGCTCAAGGACAGGGACCGGGGCCAACGTCCTGACTTTC; cdr3_aa: CASSSRTGTGANVLTF
v_call: TRBV13; d_call: .; j_call: TRBJ1-1; clone_size: .; cdr3_nt: TGTGCCAGCAGCTTACAGGGGAGGACTGAAGCTTTCTTT; cdr3_aa: CASSLQGRTEAFF
v_call: TRBV2; d_call: .; j_call: TRBJ1-2; clone_size: .; cdr3_nt: TGTGCCAGCAGTGTGAGGGACCACCGGTTTACCTTC; cdr3_aa: CASSVRDHRFTF
v_call: TRBV7-9; d_call: .; j_call: TRBJ1-2; clone_size: few; cdr3_nt: TGTGCCAGCAGCTCTGGGGGTAGGGATGGCTACACCTTC; cdr3_aa: CASSSGGRDGYTF
v_call: TRBV27; d_call: .; j_call: TRBJ2-7; clone_size: .; cdr3_nt: TGTGCCAGCAGTCTCACCCCCACAGGGAACGAGCAGTACTTC; cdr3_aa: CASSLTPTGNEQYF
v_call: TRBV4-2; d_call: .; j_call: TRBJ2-5; clone_size: .; cdr3_nt: TGTGCCAGCAGCCAAGATATGGGACAAGAGACCCAGTACTTC; cdr3_aa: CASSQDMGQETQYF
v_call: TRBV10-3; d_call: .; j_call: TRBJ1-1; clone_size: .; cdr3_nt: TGTGCCATCAGTGAAGGGGGGATGAACACTGAAGCTTTCTTT; cdr3_aa: CAISEGGMNTEAFF
v_call: TRBV5-4; d_call: .; j_call: TRBJ2-3; clone_size: .; cdr3_nt: TGTGCCAGCTTAGGAGACACAGATACGCAGTATTTT; cdr3_aa: CASLGDTDTQYF
v_call: TRBV15; d_call: .; j_call: TRBJ1-5; clone_size: .; cdr3_nt: TGTGCCACCAGCAGAGTAGGGGCCCAGCCCCAGCATTTT; cdr3_aa: CATSRVGAQPQHF
v_call: TRBV18; d_call: .; j_call: TRBJ1-1; clone_size: .; cdr3_nt: TGTGCCAGCTCACCAACTGCCGGTAACACTGAAGCTTTCTTT; cdr3_aa: CASSPTAGNTEAFF
v_call: TRBV27; d_call: TRBD2; j_call: TRBJ2-1; clone_size: .; cdr3_nt: TGTGCCAGCGGACTAGGAGCGGGGGGGCCGGGTGAGCAGTTCTTC; cdr3_aa: CASGLGAGGPGEQFF
v_call: TRBV9; d_call: TRBD1; j_call: TRBJ1-6; clone_size: .; cdr3_nt: TGTGCCAGCAGCATAACAGGGGAAGATTCACCCCTCCACTTT; cdr3_aa: CASSITGEDSPLHF
v_call: TRBV19; d_call: TRBD2; j_call: TRBJ2-7; clone_size: .; cdr3_nt: TGTGCCAGTAGTGTTCCCTTAGCGGGGGGGCTGAACGAGCAGTACTTC; cdr3_aa: CASSVPLAGGLNEQYF
v_call: TRBV4-1; d_call: .; j_call: TRBJ1-1; clone_size: .; cdr3_nt: TGCGCCAGCAGCCAATCCGCTGTAGACACTGAAGCTTTCTTT; cdr3_aa: CASSQSAVDTEAFF
v_call: TRBV5-1; d_call: .; j_call: TRBJ1-2; clone_size: .; cdr3_nt: TGCGCCAGCAGCCAGCCGGGGGCCCCTGATGGTAATGGCTACACCTTC; cdr3_aa: CASSQPGAPDGNGYTF
v_call: TRBV29-1; d_call: .; j_call: TRBJ1-4; clone_size: .; cdr3_nt: TGCAGCGTTGACGGACAGCGTGGGAATGAAAAACTGTTTTTT; cdr3_aa: CSVDGQRGNEKLFF
v_call: TRBV7-8; d_call: .; j_call: TRBJ1-2; clone_size: medium-sized; cdr3_nt: TGTGCCAGCAGCTCCTCTATTGGGACGGACTATGGCTACACCTTC; cdr3_aa: CASSSSIGTDYGYTF
v_call: TRBV9; d_call: .; j_call: TRBJ2-1; clone_size: .; cdr3_nt: TGTGCCAGCAGCGCCTACTTTAATGAGCAGTTCTTC; cdr3_aa: CASSAYFNEQFF
v_call: TRBV5-4; d_call: TRBD1; j_call: TRBJ1-2; clone_size: .; cdr3_nt: TGTGCCAGCAGTACCCAACCGGGACAGCGAGATCCTAACTATGGCTACACCTTC; cdr3_aa: CASSTQPGQRDPNYGYTF
v_call: TRBV19; d_call: .; j_call: TRBJ2-5; clone_size: .; cdr3_nt: TGTGCCAGTAGTGGAGGAGGAGGCCCCGCCCCTGGAGAGACCCAGTACTTC; cdr3_aa: CASSGGGGPAPGETQYF
v_call: TRBV7-2; d_call: TRBD1; j_call: TRBJ1-2; clone_size: once; cdr3_nt: TGTGCCAGCACCTTGGTTGGGGGGACAGGGATGGGGAATTATGGCTACACCTTC; cdr3_aa: CASTLVGGTGMGNYGYTF
v_call: TRBV11-1; d_call: TRBD1; j_call: TRBJ2-3; clone_size: .; cdr3_nt: TGTGCCAGCAGCCCGGGACAGGCGACGCAGTATTTT; cdr3_aa: CASSPGQATQYF
v_call: TRBV6-1; d_call: TRBD1; j_call: TRBJ1-3; clone_size: .; cdr3_nt: TGTGCCAGCAGTGCCCAGGGGGCCGGAAACACCATATATTTT; cdr3_aa: CASSAQGAGNTIYF
v_call: TRBV2; d_call: .; j_call: TRBJ1-2; clone_size: .; cdr3_nt: TGTGCCAGCGCTGGTCAGCGGGACACCCTTAACTATGGCTACACCTTC; cdr3_aa: CASAGQRDTLNYGYTF
v_call: TRBV11-2; d_call: .; j_call: TRBJ1-1; clone_size: .; cdr3_nt: TGTGCCAGCAGCCCGGGCGAGGGGGAGGGCACTGAAGCTTTCTTT; cdr3_aa: CASSPGEGEGTEAFF
v_call: TRBV19; d_call: .; j_call: TRBJ1-6; clone_size: .; cdr3_nt: TGTGCCAGTAGAAAGGGGGGGAGCTCCTATAATTCACCCCTCCACTTT; cdr3_aa: CASRKGGSSYNSPLHF
v_call: TRBV27; d_call: TRBD1; j_call: TRBJ1-5; clone_size: .; cdr3_nt: TGTGCCAGCAGCCCGGGACAGGGGGTCCAGCCCCAGCATTTT; cdr3_aa: CASSPGQGVQPQHF
v_call: TRBV6-1; d_call: TRBD2; j_call: TRBJ2-1; clone_size: .; cdr3_nt: TGTGCCAGCAGAAATAGCGGGAGCTACAATGAGCAGTTCTTC; cdr3_aa: CASRNSGSYNEQFF
v_call: TRBV6-5; d_call: .; j_call: TRBJ2-7; clone_size: .; cdr3_nt: TGTGCCAGCAGCTTGATATCCAGAGGGTCCTACGAGCAGTACTTC; cdr3_aa: CASSLISRGSYEQYF
v_call: TRBV12-5; d_call: TRBD2; j_call: TRBJ2-1; clone_size: .; cdr3_nt: TGTGCTAGTGGCTCCCAAGCGGGACCCTACAATGAGCAGTTCTTC; cdr3_aa: CASGSQAGPYNEQFF
v_call: TRBV2; d_call: .; j_call: TRBJ2-5; clone_size: .; cdr3_nt: TGTGCCAGCAGTGAAAGGGGGGGGGCCGAGCAAGAGACCCAGTACTTC; cdr3_aa: CASSERGGAEQETQYF
v_call: TRBV27; d_call: TRBD1; j_call: TRBJ1-1; clone_size: .; cdr3_nt: TGTGCCAGCTTAGGTCGCCAGACAGGGCGGGACACTGAAGCTTTCTTT; cdr3_aa: CASLGRQTGRDTEAFF
v_call: TRBV11-3; d_call: .; j_call: TRBJ1-6; clone_size: .; cdr3_nt: TGTGCCAGCAGCCCGGGACTCCCGGGATCACCCCTCCACTTT; cdr3_aa: CASSPGLPGSPLHF